A single sample gave rise to the 32 T cell receptor beta chains below, sequenced in a study of shared clonotypes between healthy human individuals. Profiling relied on immunoSEQ multiplex PCR, and the TCRdb table lists in-frame clones only, not all of them. Of millions of clones in the sample, roughly 94% are singletons; the top ten hold 1.1%. As defined, naive CD8 cells were CD45RO-negative and positively selected for CCR7, with terminally differentiated effector memory CD45RA+ cells excluded. Sequencing was done on a sample of naive CD8+ T cells sorted from blood. The receptors here all came from a man between 18 and 29 years old in good health.

V and J are TRBV13 and TRBJ2-1, with D possibly TRBD2 on 6 matching bases. The V and J ends lost 4 bases and 2 bases respectively, with 12 bases between them. The CDR3 extends over 15 amino acids. CDR1 is PRHDT, CDR2 FYEKMQ, per germline (reference sequence). CDR3 region: CASSYSGGAYNEQFF. The DNA for the CDR3 is TGTGCCAGCAGCTATAGCGGAGGCGCCTACAATGAGCAGTTCTTC. The variable domain in full, with the rest retrieved from reference TRBV13 and TRBJ2-1, is AAGVIQSPRHLIKEKRETATLKCYPIPRHDTVYWYQQGPGQDPQFLISFYEKMQSDKGSIPDRFSAQQFSDYHSELNMSSLELGDSALYFCASSYSGGAYNEQFFGPGTRLTVL.

The chain links TRBV5-1 to TRBJ2-3, with no clear D. The CDR3 consists of 14 residues. CDR1 is SGHRS and CDR2 is YFSETQ in the germline V gene. Trimming left V 3 bases short and J 1 base short, with 9 bases between. The CDR3 bases are TGCGCCAGCAGCTGGTGGAAAGGCACAGATACGCAGTATTTT. Encoded protein: CASSWWKGTDTQYF.

The chain has TRBV7-2 and TRBJ2-5; D might be TRBD2 (5 bases). The germline V gene has CDR1 SGHTA and CDR2 FQGNSA. Trimming shortened V by 5 bases and J by 0 bases, and 16 bases separated the two germline ends. CDR3 length: 16 amino acids. The CDR3 protein is CASSEWSSRNQETQYF. The CDR3, as DNA: TGTGCCAGCAGCGAGTGGTCTAGCAGAAACCAAGAGACCCAGTACTTC.

CDR3 sequence: CASSVAVMTGELFF. CDR3 bases: TGTGCCAGCAGCGTAGCGGTAATGACCGGGGAGCTGTTTTTT. The V gene is TRBV9, the J gene TRBJ2-2; D remains unclear. CDR3 length: 14 residues. Germline V gene lookup returns CDR1 SGDLS and CDR2 YYNGEE. V was clipped by 0 bases and J by 5 bases, with 8 bases between them.

This sequence joins TRBV5-1 and TRBJ2-1; D is unclear. The CDR3 length is 14 residues. The V and J ends lost 7 bases and 4 bases respectively, with 15 bases between them. Germline CDR1 is SGHRS and CDR2 is YFSETQ. The CDR3, as DNA: TGCGCCAGCCGCCTTGGGGTGTTGTACAATGAGCAGTTCTTC. This sequence encodes CASRLGVLYNEQFF. Together with reference TRBV5-1 and TRBJ2-1, the CDR3 gives the full variable domain: KAGVTQTPRYLIKTRGQQVTLSCSPISGHRSVSWYQQTPGQGLQFLFEYFSETQRNKGNFPGRFSGRQFSNSRSEMNVSTLELGDSALYLCASRLGVLYNEQFFGPGTRLTVL.

The table lists this clone with a count of one. V gene TRBV5-8 combines with J gene TRBJ2-1; maybe TRBD2 (6 bases). CDR3 size: 16 residues. V was trimmed by 2 bases and J by 1 base, leaving 13 bases between them. From germline, CDR1 is SGHTS and CDR2 YDEGEE. CDR3 amino acids: CASSFRSGYSYNEQFF. In DNA form, the CDR3 reads TGTGCCAGCAGCTTCAGGAGCGGGTATTCCTACAATGAGCAGTTCTTC.

Concerning this clone itself: This sample includes further DNA sequences coding for the same CDR3. The chain employs TRBV6-5 and TRBJ2-3; TRBD2 agrees at 12 bases. The germline gives CDR1 MNHEY, CDR2 SVGAGI. With V trimmed by 1 base and J by 5 bases, 1 base remained unmatched. This CDR3 spans 15 amino acids. The CDR3 reads CASSYLTSGGDTQYF. The DNA of the CDR3 is TGTGCCAGCAGTTACTTGACTAGCGGGGGAGATACGCAGTATTTT.

This chain uses TRBV27 with TRBJ1-4; D may be TRBD1 (6 bases). The germline CDR1 and CDR2 sequences are MNHEY and SMNVEV (reference sequence). Trimming removed 6 bases at V and 4 bases at J, with 15 bases between. The CDR3 extends over 15 amino acids. CDR3 sequence (DNA): TGTGCCAGCAGACCATTGGGGGGGCTTAATGAAAAACTGTTTTTT. Translating it yields CASRPLGGLNEKLFF.

The J gene is TRBJ2-3, the V gene TRBV9, with 9 bases identical to TRBD2. Germline values: CDR1 SGDLS, CDR2 YYNGEE. This CDR3 comprises 18 residues. Trimming cost V 0 bases and J 0 bases; bases outside gene matches: 8. The CDR3 DNA is TGTGCCAGCAGCGTAGGACTAGCGGCGACTTCTAGCACAGATACGCAGTATTTT. Protein product: CASSVGLAATSSTDTQYF.

The rearrangement links TRBV6-5 to TRBJ1-2, with unresolved D. The length of the CDR3 is 14 residues. Between the trimmed V and J ends, which lost 2 bases and 4 bases, there was a span of 11 bases. Germline lookup yields CDR1 MNHEY and CDR2 SVGAGI. The chain's CDR3 is CASSYDSEIYGYTF. CDR3 bases: TGTGCCAGCAGTTACGATTCAGAAATCTATGGCTACACCTTC.

The chain is built from TRBV6-5 and TRBJ2-5; D not certain. V lost 2 bases to trimming and J lost 2 bases, with 9 bases between them. Germline CDR1 and CDR2: MNHEY and SVGAGI. This CDR3 is 14 amino acids long. Here the CDR3 reads CASSYVNGQETQYF. As DNA, the CDR3 is TGTGCCAGCAGTTACGTGAACGGTCAAGAGACCCAGTACTTC.

V and J are TRBV9 and TRBJ2-5; D gene uncertain. There are 14 residues in the CDR3. V lost 4 bases, J lost 2 bases, and 12 bases lay in between. Germline CDR1 reads SGDLS; CDR2 reads YYNGEE. For the CDR3, the DNA is TGTGCCAGCAGCCGACTGGGAACACAAGAGACCCAGTACTTC. Its protein product is CASSRLGTQETQYF.

The count of this clone is one. V is TRBV9 and J is TRBJ2-2, with D tentatively TRBD2 (5 bases). V lost 0 bases, J lost 0 bases, and 9 bases lay in between. The CDR3 length is 16 residues. The germline V gene encodes CDR1 SGDLS and CDR2 YYNGEE. The CDR3 DNA follows: TGTGCCAGCAGCGTAGTCGGCGGGTCGAACACCGGGGAGCTGTTTTTT. Its protein is CASSVVGGSNTGELFF.

In nucleotides, the CDR3 is TGCAGTGCCACAGGGTTGGGCTACACCTTC. This sequence encodes CSATGLGYTF. V usage is TRBV20-1 and J usage is TRBJ1-2; weak D call: TRBD1 (6 bases). The V and J ends lost 6 bases and 8 bases respectively, with 10 bases between them. CDR3 length: 10 residues. Germline V gene sequence: CDR1 DFQATT, CDR2 SNEGSKA (reference sequence).

V and J are TRBV6-6 and TRBJ2-3; D not resolved. Germline V gene data show CDR1 as MNHNY and CDR2 as SVGAGI (reference sequence). The CDR3 runs 14 residues. V lost 3 bases to trimming and J lost 5 bases, with 12 bases between them. CDR3: CASSYSQLEDTQYF. The CDR3, as DNA: TGTGCCAGCAGTTATTCCCAGCTTGAAGATACGCAGTATTTT.

V gene TRBV4-1 combines with J gene TRBJ2-7, with 9 positions matching TRBD2. V shed 1 base, J shed 3 bases, and the junction held 7 bases outside the gene matches. Looked up from germline, CDR1 is MGHRA and CDR2 is YSYEKL. The CDR3 runs 16 residues. CDR3 sequence: CASSQGYAGGIYEQYF. The CDR3 bases are TGCGCCAGCAGCCAAGGTTATGCGGGGGGGATCTACGAGCAGTACTTC.

This rearrangement joins TRBV7-9 to TRBJ2-7; D is unclear. Germline loops: CDR1 SEHNR, CDR2 FQNEAQ (reference sequence). Trimming took 0 bases from V and 2 from J, leaving 8 bases between them. This CDR3 is 14 amino acids long. The CDR3, as DNA: TGTGCCAGCAGCTTAGCGCCCAGAACCTACGAGCAGTACTTC. The encoded protein is CASSLAPRTYEQYF.

The chain carries TRBV6-5 and TRBJ2-2; 7 bases align to TRBD2. V lost 0 bases and J lost 6; bases outside the gene matches: 7. The CDR3 runs to 16 residues. Germline V gives CDR1 MNHEY, CDR2 SVGAGI. CDR3 nucleotides: TGTGCCAGCAGTTACTCGGCGGGAGAGGGACCCGGGGAGCTGTTTTTT. Translation: CASSYSAGEGPGELFF.

This chain connects TRBV2 to TRBJ2-1, with 11 nucleotides matching TRBD2. Germline lookup yields CDR1 SNHLY and CDR2 FYNNEI. This CDR3 is 15 amino acids long. V was pared by 6 bases and J by 4 bases, with 5 bases of the junction left unmatched. The CDR3 reads CASSAGLADYNEQFF. The CDR3 DNA is TGTGCCAGCAGCGCGGGACTAGCGGATTACAATGAGCAGTTCTTC.

The chain uses TRBV6-6 and TRBJ2-1, with D unresolved. Germline CDR1 reads MNHNY; CDR2 reads SVGAGI (reference sequence). The CDR3 extends over 16 amino acids. Trimming cost V 0 bases and J 0 bases, with 9 bases left between them. The CDR3 spells CASSYSDQSSYNEQFF. The CDR3 nucleotides are TGTGCCAGCAGTTACTCAGACCAGAGCTCCTACAATGAGCAGTTCTTC.

This chain connects TRBV5-1 to TRBJ1-2; D is possibly TRBD1 (5 bases). This CDR3 is built from 15 residues. Germline values: CDR1 SGHRS, CDR2 YFSETQ. Trimming stripped 3 bases from V and 0 bases from J, with 12 bases between. In nucleotides, the CDR3 is TGCGCCAGCAGCTCAACCCCGGGACCTAACTATGGCTACACCTTC. Protein sequence: CASSSTPGPNYGYTF.

This clone has only one observation. This chain uses TRBV27 with TRBJ1-1; unclear D gene. CDR1 is MNHEY, CDR2 SMNVEV, per germline (reference sequence). The CDR3 contains 14 residues. The V end lost 1 base, the J end lost 3 bases, and 9 bases lay between the germline ends. CDR3 nucleotides: TGTGCCAGCAGTTTATTTTACGGCGACACTGAAGCTTTCTTT. Translating it yields CASSLFYGDTEAFF.

As concerns this clone: Other nucleotide sequences in the sample specify the same CDR3. V gene TRBV4-1 combines with J gene TRBJ1-1, with D hard to call. Looked up from germline, CDR1 is MGHRA and CDR2 is YSYEKL. The CDR3 extends over 14 amino acids. Trimming removed 0 bases from V and 4 bases from J, with 9 bases in between. The CDR3 reads CASSQDQGFTEAFF. The CDR3 DNA is TGCGCCAGCAGCCAAGATCAAGGCTTCACTGAAGCTTTCTTT.

The J gene is TRBJ1-1, the V gene TRBV7-8; the D is unclear. In germline, CDR1 is SGHVS, CDR2 FQNEAQ. V dropped 0 bases and J dropped 4 bases, with 18 bases sitting between them. The CDR3 length is 17 residues. CDR3 in DNA: TGTGCCAGCAGCTTAGCTGAGGAGGGAATAGTGGGCACTGAAGCTTTCTTT. It yields the protein CASSLAEEGIVGTEAFF.

The V and J genes are TRBV7-8 and TRBJ2-1; D is ambiguous. Germline V CDR1 and CDR2: SGHVS, FQNEAQ. Deletions cut 3 bases from V and 10 bases from J, with 10 bases between. The CDR3 has 12 residues. DNA of the CDR3: TGTGCCAGCAGCTTCGGCCTTCCCGAGCAGTTCTTC. Translating it yields CASSFGLPEQFF.

This clone was found once. The rearrangement uses TRBV5-1 and TRBJ2-7; D call uncertain. The CDR3 has 16 residues. V lost 0 bases and J 2 bases, leaving 15 bases between the germline ends. Germline CDR1 and CDR2: SGHRS and YFSETQ. The DNA of the CDR3 is TGCGCCAGCAGCTTGGATGCGAGGAGTTTAACCTACGAGCAGTACTTC. Amino acid sequence: CASSLDARSLTYEQYF.

The rearrangement uses TRBV29-1 and TRBJ2-7; D unresolved. From germline, CDR1 is SQVTM and CDR2 ANQGSEA. CDR3 length: 11 amino acids. V was shortened by 4 bases and J by 3 bases, with 7 bases between the two germline ends. The CDR3, as DNA: TGCAGCGTTGTTGACCGCTACGAGCAGTACTTC. Translation: CSVVDRYEQYF.

The rearrangement links TRBV7-9 to TRBJ1-4, with TRBD1 matching 7 bases. CDR1 SEHNR and CDR2 FQNEAQ come from the germline V gene (reference sequence). The junction had 6 bases not matched to a gene; V was cut back by 4 bases and J by 4 bases. This CDR3 contains 15 residues. The CDR3 DNA follows: TGTGCCAGCAGCTCAGACAGGGCAAGTAATGAAAAACTGTTTTTT. It is translated as CASSSDRASNEKLFF.

Worth noting for this clone: Distinct nucleotide sequences in the sample also encode this CDR3. The chain recombines TRBV11-2 with TRBJ1-6; 7 bases line up with TRBD1. This CDR3 region has 15 residues. Germline V lookup: CDR1 SGHAT, CDR2 FQNNGV. V shed 5 bases, J shed 3 bases, and the junction held 4 bases outside the gene matches. In nucleotides, the CDR3 is TGTGCCAGCAGCCTCGGACAGGACTATAATTCACCCCTCCACTTT. It translates to CASSLGQDYNSPLHF.

The V and J genes are TRBV7-8 and TRBJ2-2; D is possibly TRBD2 (6 bases). This CDR3 has 17 residues. The V gene lost 1 base and the J gene lost 2 bases, with 14 bases spanning the gap. Germline V gene lookup returns CDR1 SGHVS and CDR2 FQNEAQ. The CDR3 sequence is CASSLGREAINTGELFF. CDR3 nucleotide sequence: TGTGCCAGCAGCTTAGGCAGGGAGGCGATTAACACCGGGGAGCTGTTTTTT.

Here the CDR3 reads CASSLVVSADTQYF. The CDR3 DNA reads TGTGCCAGCAGCTTAGTGGTTAGCGCGGATACGCAGTATTTT. This chain links TRBV11-2 with TRBJ2-3; tentative D call: TRBD2 (5 bases). Looked up from germline, CDR1 is SGHAT and CDR2 is FQNNGV. Trimming left V 1 base short and J 6 bases short, with 11 bases between. This CDR3 contains 14 residues.

The chain links TRBV28 to TRBJ1-4; D perhaps matches TRBD1 (6 bases). CDR1 is MDHEN and CDR2 is SYDVKM in the germline V gene. The CDR3 consists of 15 residues. Between the trimmed V and J ends, which lost 3 bases and 8 bases, there was a span of 16 bases. The CDR3 region is CASSLGAGVGEKLFF. CDR3 nucleotide sequence: TGTGCCAGCAGTTTGGGTGCAGGGGTTGGGGAAAAACTGTTTTTT.